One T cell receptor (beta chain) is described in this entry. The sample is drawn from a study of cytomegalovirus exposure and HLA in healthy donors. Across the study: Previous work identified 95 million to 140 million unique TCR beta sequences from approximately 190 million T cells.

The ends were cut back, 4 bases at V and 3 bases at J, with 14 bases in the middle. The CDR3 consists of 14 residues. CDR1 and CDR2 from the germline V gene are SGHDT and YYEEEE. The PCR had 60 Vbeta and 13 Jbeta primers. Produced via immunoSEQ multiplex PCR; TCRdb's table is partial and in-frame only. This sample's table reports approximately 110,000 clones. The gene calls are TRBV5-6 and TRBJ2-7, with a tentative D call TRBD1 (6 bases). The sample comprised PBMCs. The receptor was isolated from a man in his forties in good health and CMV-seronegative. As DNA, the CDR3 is TGTGCCAGCAGCCAACAGGGTACTAACTACGAGCAGTACTTC. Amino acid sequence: CASSQQGTNYEQYF.